These T cell receptor beta chains were read from a single sample in a study of blood T cell repertoires in COVID-19. Sequenced by immunoSEQ multiplex PCR; TCRdb stores in-frame clones only, minus some. The sample shows 330,000 or so clones, about nine tenths of them seen only once. Material for sequencing was PBMCs or T cells enriched from blood (not recorded which). These receptors were collected from a woman in her twenties or thirties who had been exposed to COVID-19. Each CDR3 is given with its conserved first and last residue. Fields, in order: clone size, D gene, V gene, J gene, CDR3 DNA, CDR3 protein. A D gene is named only where the DNA matches it firmly. The size of a clone is reported for some rows only, either as once, few or many, or as a class for expanded clones.

.	TRBD1	TRBV10-2	TRBJ2-7	TGCGCCAGCAGAGGGACAGGGGCCTACGAGCAGTACTTC	CASRGTGAYEQYF
.	TRBD2	TRBV6-2/TRBV6-3	TRBJ2-7	TGTGCCAGCAGTTTAAGCGGGATCTCCTACGAGCAGTACTTC	CASSLSGISYEQYF
.	.	TRBV5-1	TRBJ2-2	TGCGCCAGCAGCTTGGAGCCCACCGGGGAGCTGTTTTTT	CASSLEPTGELFF
.	TRBD1	TRBV11-2	TRBJ1-4	TGTGCCAGCAGCTTAGATCCCGGACAGGGGGCGCGGGAAAAACTGTTTTTT	CASSLDPGQGAREKLFF
once	.	TRBV9	TRBJ2-1	TGTGCCAGCAGCGTAGAGACAACCTACAATGAGCAGTTCTTC	CASSVETTYNEQFF
.	.	TRBV4-2	TRBJ2-3	TGTGCCAGCAGCCAAGTTGGGCGGGGCACAGATACGCAGTATTTT	CASSQVGRGTDTQYF
.	.	TRBV5-4	TRBJ1-1	TGTGCCAGCAGCTTGGGGGTAGGGGGCACTGAAGCTTTCTTT	CASSLGVGGTEAFF
.	.	TRBV3-1/TRBV3-2	TRBJ1-3	TGTGCCAGCAGCCAAGATAGCCGATACGGAAACACCATATATTTT	CASSQDSRYGNTIYF
once	TRBD1	TRBV19	TRBJ1-5	TGTGCCAGTAGGCTAGGGACAGGGAACTTGAATCAGCCCCAGCATTTT	CASRLGTGNLNQPQHF
.	TRBD2	TRBV29-1	TRBJ2-1	TGCAGCGTTACAGGACTAGCGGGAAAGCATGAGCAGTTCTTC	CSVTGLAGKHEQFF
.	TRBD1	TRBV28	TRBJ1-2	TGTGCCAGCAGATCACCCCCCAGGGGGAGGTATGGCTACACCTTC	CASRSPPRGRYGYTF